Following are 14 T cell receptor beta chains from one sample sequenced in a study of early T cells in non-severe SARS-CoV-2 infection. MiXCR, applied by TCRdb to the 5' RACE reads, yields one record per CDR3 protein. The sample consists of tens of thousands of distinct CDR3 sequences, roughly 10% of them appearing once. Source material: whole blood. Receptors originate from an adult who was a healthcare worker with PCR-confirmed SARS-CoV-2 infection or an uninfected control (not recorded which).

This clonotype was detected a few times. The chain is built from TRBV11-1 and TRBJ1-1; no firm D call. CDR1 is SGHAT and CDR2 is FQDESV in the germline V gene (reference sequence). Trimming stripped 3 bases from V and 5 bases from J, with 10 bases between. This CDR3 has 13 residues. DNA of the CDR3: TGTGCCAGCAGCTTCGGGGAAAGAACTGAAGCTTTCTTT. Translation gives CASSFGERTEAFF.

A remark on this clonotype: A clone one base away is much larger, so this may be a read error. This chain uses TRBV4-2 with TRBJ2-3; tentatively, D is TRBD2 (6 bases). Germline assignment: CDR1 LGHNA and CDR2 YNFKEQ. The CDR3 runs to 15 residues. V lost 0 bases to trimming and J lost 5 bases, with 12 bases between them. The CDR3 region has the DNA TGTGCCAGCAGCCAAGACTCTAGCGTCGAAGATACGCAGTATTTT. Translating it yields CASSQDSSVEDTQYF.

This clonotype was recorded at least ten times. V is TRBV27 and J is TRBJ1-1; 10 nucleotides match TRBD1. The J segment lost 5 bases and the V segment lost 5 bases, leaving 11 bases of the junction unmatched. This CDR3 contains 16 residues. Germline CDR1 is MNHEY and CDR2 is SMNVEV (reference sequence). Written as DNA, the CDR3 is TGTGCCAGCAGTCTCGATCCGCGACAGGGGGCTACTGAAGCTTTCTTT. It yields the protein CASSLDPRQGATEAFF.

V and J are TRBV18 and TRBJ2-7; perhaps TRBD1 as D (6 bases). The CDR3 has 15 residues. The V end lost 5 bases, the J end lost 1 base, and 15 bases lay between the germline ends. Germline V gene lookup returns CDR1 KGHSH and CDR2 LQKENI. This CDR3 is CASSLRGKGSYEQYF. CDR3 in DNA: TGTGCCAGCTCATTGAGGGGGAAAGGGTCCTACGAGCAGTACTTC.

This clonotype was counted a few times. The chain employs TRBV29-1 and TRBJ1-2; no firm D call. Germline V gene lookup returns CDR1 SQVTM and CDR2 ANQGSEA. CDR3 length: 10 amino acids. Deletions cut 1 base from V and 8 bases from J, with 5 bases between. CDR3 bases: TGCAGCGTTGAAGGGACCGGCTACACCTTC. Amino acid sequence: CSVEGTGYTF.

A note on this clonotype: One end of the junction is discordant with germline, which a read error may explain. This chain uses TRBV7-7 with TRBJ2-5, with D possibly being TRBD1 (6 bases). The CDR3 consists of 13 residues. Germline-derived CDR1 and CDR2 are SSHAT and FNYEAQ (reference sequence). DNA for the CDR3: TGTGCTAGCAGCCGGGACACAGTAGAGACCCAGTACTTC. Translation gives CASSRDTVETQYF. Full variable domain (outside the CDR3, taken from reference TRBV7-7 and TRBJ2-5): GAGVSQSPRYKVTKRGQDVTLRCDPISSHATLYWYQQALGQGPEFLTYFNYEAQPDKSGLPSDRFSAERPEGSISTLTIQRTEQRDSAMYRCASSRDTVETQYFGPGTRLLVL.

V gene TRBV12-3 or TRBV12-4 combines with J gene TRBJ2-7; no clear D gene. This CDR3 spans 16 amino acids. The V gene lost 5 bases and the J gene lost 0 bases, with 17 bases spanning the gap. This chain's CDR3 is CASSASGAQSSYEQYF. The CDR3 nucleotides are TGTGCCAGCAGTGCCTCCGGTGCCCAAAGCTCCTACGAGCAGTACTTC.

This chain joins TRBV9 and TRBJ2-7; 7 bases are shared with TRBD1. Germline CDR1 SGDLS, CDR2 YYNGEE. The CDR3 has 15 residues. Unmatched junction bases numbered 10, after V lost 0 bases and J lost 7 bases. CDR3 bases: TGTGCCAGCAGCGTAGGGGACAGTTCTCTTAGGGAGCAGTACTTC. It is translated as CASSVGDSSLREQYF.

V is TRBV6-2 or TRBV6-3 and J is TRBJ2-6; D gene unclear. The ends were cut back, 7 bases at V and 0 bases at J, with 10 bases in the middle. This CDR3 region has 15 residues. The germline V gene encodes CDR1 MNHEY and CDR2 SVGEGT. In DNA form, the CDR3 reads TGTGCCAGCACCTGGGGTGGCTCTGGGGCCAACGTCCTGACTTTC. Translation: CASTWGGSGANVLTF.

This clonotype was counted many times. The chain uses TRBV14 and TRBJ2-1; TRBD2 matches 8 bases. Germline values: CDR1 SGHDN, CDR2 FVKESK. The CDR3 length is 14 residues. Trimming took 5 bases from V and 8 from J; bases not matched to a gene: 8. CDR3 nucleotide sequence: TGTGCCAGCAGCAATAGCGGGAAGGTTGATGAGCAGTTCTTC. It encodes CASSNSGKVDEQFF. The complete variable domain, with remaining parts taken from reference TRBV14 and TRBJ2-1, reads EAGVTQFPSHSVIEKGQTVTLRCDPISGHDNLYWYRRVMGKEIKFLLHFVKESKQDESGMPNNRFLAERTGGTYSTLKVQPAELEDSGVYFCASSNSGKVDEQFFGPGTRLTVL.

This clonotype occurred many times. The chain employs TRBV12-5 and TRBJ1-1; D gene uncertain. This CDR3 is built from 17 residues. The V and J ends lost 0 bases and 0 bases respectively, with 14 bases between them. Germline V gives CDR1 LGHNT, CDR2 FRNRAP. The CDR3 DNA reads TGTGCTAGTGGTTTGGTAGTTTGGGAGACTATGAACACTGAAGCTTTCTTT. Translation: CASGLVVWETMNTEAFF.

This clonotype was observed a handful of times. Germline and junction disagree at one end, which may indicate a read error. The chain carries TRBV5-6 and TRBJ2-7; 9 bases line up with TRBD1. CDR1 is SGHDT, CDR2 YYEEEE, per germline. The CDR3 runs 15 residues. The CDR3 here is CVSSLRGQGWYEQYF. In nucleotides, the CDR3 is TGTGTCAGCAGCTTACGGGGACAGGGATGGTACGAGCAGTACTTC.

The chain uses TRBV6-2 or TRBV6-3 and TRBJ1-5, with 7 bases identical to TRBD1. CDR1 MNHEY and CDR2 SVGEGT come from the germline V gene. There are 13 residues in the CDR3. The junction had 6 bases not matched to a gene; V was cut back by 7 bases and J by 6 bases. The CDR3 DNA is TGTGCCAGCAAAGGACAGGCGAGTCAGCCCCAGCATTTT. Protein product: CASKGQASQPQHF.

A few counts support this clonotype. CDR3 DNA sequence: TGTGCCAGCAGCTTGGTTCCGGAGGGGACTGAAGCTTTCTTT. Its protein product is CASSLVPEGTEAFF. The chain uses TRBV5-6 and TRBJ1-1; possibly TRBD1 for D (5 bases). This CDR3 contains 14 residues. Germline lookup yields CDR1 SGHDT and CDR2 YYEEEE. With 0 bases removed from V and 5 bases from J, the gap between germline ends came to 11 bases.